The 14 T cell receptor beta chains below come from one sample, sequenced in a study of OX40 agonist ivuxolimab in advanced cancers. The table came from immunoSEQ multiplex PCR; TCRdb's copy has only in-frame clones and leaves some out. Of approximately 52,000 clones in the sample, around 87% are singletons; the top ten hold about 12%. The sequences come from CD4+ or CD8+ T cells sorted from blood, collected in a trial of the OX40 agonist ivuxolimab. These receptors were taken from an adult with an advanced solid tumor such as melanoma, head and neck, liver or kidney cancer.

The V gene is TRBV7-9, the J gene TRBJ1-2; D is unresolved. The germline V gene encodes CDR1 SEHNR and CDR2 FQNEAQ (reference sequence). This CDR3 is 13 amino acids long. V was shortened by 2 bases and J by 7 bases, with 11 bases between the two germline ends. CDR3 region: CASSLLLSGGYTF. In DNA, the CDR3 is TGTGCCAGCAGCTTATTACTGTCCGGTGGCTACACCTTC.

This CDR3 reads CASSLGTGSSYNEQFF. CDR3 bases: TGTGCCAGCAGCTTAGGAACAGGGAGCTCCTACAATGAGCAGTTCTTC. V and J are TRBV7-9 and TRBJ2-1, with a weak D call TRBD1 (6 bases). The germline V and J ends were trimmed by 1 base and 0 bases, with 10 bases remaining between them. Germline CDR1 is SEHNR and CDR2 is FQNEAQ (reference sequence). The length of the CDR3 is 16 residues. The complete variable domain, with remaining parts taken from reference TRBV7-9 and TRBJ2-1, reads DTGVSQNPRHKITKRGQNVTFRCDPISEHNRLYWYRQTLGQGPEFLTYFQNEAQLEKSRLLSDRFSAERPKGSFSTLEIQRTEQGDSAMYLCASSLGTGSSYNEQFFGPGTRLTVL.

Regarding this clone: Distinct nucleotide sequences in the sample also encode this CDR3. V and J are TRBV11-2 and TRBJ1-5, with D possibly matching TRBD1 (6 bases). V lost 0 bases to trimming and J lost 5 bases, with 8 bases between them. From germline, CDR1 is SGHAT and CDR2 FQNNGV. CDR3 length: 14 amino acids. The CDR3 nucleotides are TGTGCCAGCAGCTTAGACGGGGGCGATCAGCCCCAGCATTTT. Translated, it gives CASSLDGGDQPQHF.

CDR3 residues: CASSLEQAPSYEQYF. The DNA of the CDR3 is TGTGCCAGCAGCTTAGAGCAGGCTCCCTCCTACGAGCAGTACTTC. The rearrangement uses TRBV7-9 and TRBJ2-7; D unclear. This CDR3 is 15 amino acids long. With 1 base removed from V and 0 bases from J, the gap between germline ends came to 10 bases. Germline assignment: CDR1 SEHNR and CDR2 FQNEAQ (reference sequence).

The rearrangement joins TRBV23-1 to TRBJ2-1; 12 bases line up with TRBD1. TRBV23-1 is an open reading frame, and its role is uncertain. The CDR3 spans 17 residues. V lost 5 bases and J lost 9; bases outside the gene matches: 14. CDR3 sequence reads: CASSLSLPGQGAVEQFF. DNA for the CDR3: TGCGCCAGCAGTTTATCGTTACCGGGACAGGGGGCCGTTGAGCAGTTCTTC.

In this sample, this clone turned up a few times. Other DNA sequences in the same sample also yield this CDR3. V is TRBV28 and J is TRBJ1-1; unclear D gene. Trimming removed 5 bases from V and 0 bases from J, with 7 bases in between. CDR1 and CDR2 from the germline V gene are MDHEN and SYDVKM. CDR3 length equals 13 residues. CDR3 loop: CASSGVMNTEAFF. In DNA form, the CDR3 reads TGTGCCAGCAGTGGTGTCATGAACACTGAAGCTTTCTTT.

J is TRBJ1-1 and V is TRBV6-5; no definite D call. The germline V gene encodes CDR1 MNHEY and CDR2 SVGAGI. This CDR3 spans 14 amino acids. V was pared by 5 bases and J by 6 bases, with 16 bases between. DNA of the CDR3: TGTGCCAGCAGTGCCACCTGGCCTCCGCCTGAAGCTTTCTTT. This gives the protein CASSATWPPPEAFF.

This chain joins TRBV2 and TRBJ1-1, with D hard to call. This CDR3 is built from 13 residues. Germline assignment: CDR1 SNHLY and CDR2 FYNNEI. Trimming removed 3 bases at V and 10 bases at J, with 15 bases between. The CDR3 coding sequence is TGTGCCAGCAGTGACAGGACCTACTATGGAGCTTTCTTT. It yields the protein CASSDRTYYGAFF.

The V call is TRBV11-3, the J call TRBJ2-2, with D unclear. The CDR3 totals 17 residues. The V end was cut by 0 bases, the J end by 0 bases, with 11 bases between. CDR1 is SGHNT and CDR2 is YENEEA in the germline V gene. The CDR3 is CASSLDHGRANTGELFF. CDR3 bases: TGTGCCAGCAGCTTAGATCACGGACGCGCGAACACCGGGGAGCTGTTTTTT.

CDR3 coding DNA: TGTGCCAGCAGTTCACACAGGGGCAGCGGGGAGCTGTTTTTT. Protein sequence: CASSSHRGSGELFF. The rearrangement links TRBV27 to TRBJ2-2; TRBD1 aligns across 7 bases. J lost 7 bases, V lost 4 bases, and 6 bases had no gene match. The CDR3 loop spans 14 amino acids. Germline V gene sequence: CDR1 MNHEY, CDR2 SMNVEV (reference sequence).

The chain carries TRBV5-6 and TRBJ1-1; TRBD1 aligns across 9 bases. Unmatched junction bases numbered 12, after V lost 3 bases and J lost 3 bases. The CDR3 length is 17 residues. In germline, CDR1 is SGHDT, CDR2 YYEEEE. The CDR3 nucleotides read TGTGCCAGCAGCTCTCTCGGGGTGACAGGGGGGGACACTGAAGCTTTCTTT. It yields the protein CASSSLGVTGGDTEAFF.

The count of this clone is one. The chain links TRBV11-2 to TRBJ1-1; no firm D call. Germline CDR1 reads SGHAT; CDR2 reads FQNNGV. The CDR3 consists of 12 residues. Trimming removed 6 bases from V and 8 bases from J, with 13 bases in between. In nucleotides, the CDR3 is TGTGCCAGCAGTTATACACGATACGAAGCTTTCTTT. Translating it yields CASSYTRYEAFF.

The DNA for the CDR3 is TGCGCCAGCAGCGTGACGGGACTCCGGGGGTCCGGAAACACCATATATTTT. Translated, it gives CASSVTGLRGSGNTIYF. The genes are TRBV5-1 and TRBJ1-3; D is possibly TRBD1 (5 bases). The germline V gene encodes CDR1 SGHRS and CDR2 YFSETQ. V dropped 4 bases and J dropped 4 bases, with 21 bases sitting between them. This CDR3 has 17 amino acids.

The V and J genes are TRBV5-1 and TRBJ2-7; TRBD2 might be the D (5 bases). The V and J ends lost 4 bases and 5 bases respectively, with 10 bases between them. This CDR3 has 12 residues. Germline CDR1 and CDR2: SGHRS and YFSETQ. The CDR3 nucleotides read TGCGCCAGCAGCGCGGGTGGCCACGAGCAGTACTTC. Its protein product is CASSAGGHEQYF.